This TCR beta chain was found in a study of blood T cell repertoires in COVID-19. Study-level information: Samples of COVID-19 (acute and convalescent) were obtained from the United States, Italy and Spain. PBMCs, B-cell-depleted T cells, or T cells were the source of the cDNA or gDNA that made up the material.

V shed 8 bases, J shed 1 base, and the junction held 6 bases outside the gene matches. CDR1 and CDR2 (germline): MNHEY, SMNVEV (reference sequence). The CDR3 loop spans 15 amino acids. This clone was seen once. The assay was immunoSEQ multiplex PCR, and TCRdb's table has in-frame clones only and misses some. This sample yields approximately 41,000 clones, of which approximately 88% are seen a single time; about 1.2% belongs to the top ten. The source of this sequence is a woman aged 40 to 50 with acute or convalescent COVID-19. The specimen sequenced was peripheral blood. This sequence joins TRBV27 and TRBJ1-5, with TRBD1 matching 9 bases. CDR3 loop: CASRRTGVSNQPQHF. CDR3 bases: TGTGCCAGCCGGCGGACAGGGGTGAGCAATCAGCCCCAGCATTTT.